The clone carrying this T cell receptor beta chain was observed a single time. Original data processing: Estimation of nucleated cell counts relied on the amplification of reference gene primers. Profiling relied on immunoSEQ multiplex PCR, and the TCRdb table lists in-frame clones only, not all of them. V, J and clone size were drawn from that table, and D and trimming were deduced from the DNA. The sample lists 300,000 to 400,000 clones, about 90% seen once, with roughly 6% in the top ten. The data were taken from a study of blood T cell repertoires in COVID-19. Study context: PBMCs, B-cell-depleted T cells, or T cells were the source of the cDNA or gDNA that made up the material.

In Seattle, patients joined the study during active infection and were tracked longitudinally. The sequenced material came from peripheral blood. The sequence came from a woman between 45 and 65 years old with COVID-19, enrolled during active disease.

This CDR3 is CASSEGGRGPNQPQHF. CDR3 nucleotide sequence: TGCGCCAGCAGTGAGGGGGGCAGGGGACCTAATCAGCCCCAGCATTTT. The chain is built from TRBV10-1 and TRBJ1-5; tentative D call: TRBD1 (6 bases). The CDR3 totals 16 residues. Germline CDR1 reads WNHNN; CDR2 reads SYGVQD (reference sequence). V shed 2 bases and J shed 4 bases, with 15 bases lying between them.